A selection of T cell receptor beta chains follows, all from one sample in a study of CDR3 diversity in severe acne. TCRdb redid the calling of the PCR reads with MiXCR, one entry per CDR3 protein. Counted here are fewer than 90,000 distinct CDR3 sequences, around 53% occurring once; the ten biggest clones make up about 13%. The sample taken for sequencing was blood. These TCRs come from a male donor in good health, without acne. Each CDR3 is given with its conserved first and last residue. The order of the fields is J gene, clone size, D gene, V gene, CDR3 protein, CDR3 DNA. D genes are given only for firm matches. Size is stated for part of the rows, as once, few or many counts, or as a class when the clone is expanded.

J: TRBJ2-7; size: -; D: TRBD1; V: TRBV6-1; CDR3: CASTGDRGLTYEQYF; DNA: TGTGCCAGCACCGGAGACAGGGGACTCACCTACGAGCAGTACTTC
J: TRBJ1-1; size: -; D: TRBD1; V: TRBV6-1; CDR3: CASSDGTGRYAEAFF; DNA: TGTGCCAGCAGTGACGGGACAGGGAGATACGCTGAAGCTTTCTTT
J: TRBJ2-3; size: many; D: -; V: TRBV7-3; CDR3: CASSLTGGPDTQYF; DNA: TGTGCCAGCAGCTTAACGGGGGGTCCAGATACGCAGTATTTT
J: TRBJ2-7; size: many; D: -; V: TRBV5-1; CDR3: CASSLEGGGNEQYF; DNA: TGCGCCAGCAGCTTGGAAGGGGGCGGGAACGAGCAGTACTTC
J: TRBJ2-3; size: -; D: -; V: TRBV2; CDR3: CASSVLSVGQETQYF; DNA: TGTGCCAGCAGTGTACTTAGCGTCGGCCAAGAAACGCAGTATTTT
J: TRBJ2-5; size: -; D: TRBD1; V: TRBV5-6; CDR3: CASGPGQGAETQYF; DNA: TGTGCCAGCGGACCGGGACAGGGGGCAGAGACCCAGTACTTC
J: TRBJ2-7; size: -; D: TRBD1; V: TRBV18; CDR3: CASSPPGQGNDEQYF; DNA: TGTGCCAGCTCGCCCCCGGGACAGGGTAATGACGAGCAGTACTTC
J: TRBJ1-2; size: -; D: -; V: TRBV29-1; CDR3: CSVEGSDEGSYGYTF; DNA: TGCAGCGTTGAGGGGTCTGACGAGGGGTCCTATGGCTACACCTTC
J: TRBJ1-1; size: -; D: -; V: TRBV15; CDR3: CATNRDRQNTEAFF; DNA: TGTGCCACCAACAGAGATCGGCAGAACACTGAAGCTTTCTTT
J: TRBJ1-2; size: once; D: TRBD1; V: TRBV25-1; CDR3: CASSQRDRAGGYTF; DNA: TGTGCCAGCAGCCAGAGGGACAGGGCGGGAGGCTACACCTTC